This T cell receptor beta chain was sequenced for a study of early T cells in non-severe SARS-CoV-2 infection. The J segment lost 4 bases and the V segment lost 8 bases, leaving 5 bases of the junction unmatched. Germline V gene data show CDR1 as MNHEY and CDR2 as SVGEGT. The CDR3 loop spans 13 amino acids. MiXCR was run by TCRdb on the 5' RACE reads, yielding one entry per CDR3 protein. The sample consists of approximately 100,000 distinct CDR3 sequences, around 15% of them appearing once. This rearrangement joins TRBV6-2 or TRBV6-3 to TRBJ2-7; 10 positions agree with TRBD1. The origin of this receptor is an adult who was a healthcare worker with PCR-confirmed SARS-CoV-2 infection or an uninfected control (not recorded which). The sample consisted of whole blood. CDR3 in amino acids: CASQGQGTYEQYF. The CDR3 coding sequence is TGTGCCAGCCAGGGACAGGGGACATACGAGCAGTACTTC.